This T cell receptor beta chain was found in a study of cytomegalovirus exposure and HLA in healthy donors. This clone was picked up one time. V lost 8 bases and J 14 bases, leaving 4 bases between the germline ends. Per the germline V gene, CDR1 is SGHNT and CDR2 is YENEEA. This CDR3 has 8 residues. The PCR ran on 60 Vbeta and 13 Jbeta primers. Sequenced by immunoSEQ multiplex PCR; TCRdb stores in-frame clones only, minus some. The repertoire holds 160,000 or so clones, with about 79% as singletons. The material sequenced was PBMCs. This chain joins TRBV11-3 and TRBJ1-6; the D is unclear. This clonotype originated in a middle-aged man in good health and CMV-seropositive. The chain's CDR3 is CASQTLHF. CDR3 bases: TGTGCCAGCCAAACCCTCCACTTT.